This TCR beta chain was documented in a study of blood T cell repertoires in COVID-19. Profiled with immunoSEQ multiplex PCR; TCRdb holds only in-frame clones, not every one. The data hold under 300,000 clones, with around 84% observed a single time. Specimen: peripheral blood. The clonotype comes from a woman aged 18-29 years with acute or convalescent COVID-19.

The CDR3 region is CASSEFERETEAFF. The CDR3 region has the DNA TGTGCCAGCAGTGAATTTGAACGGGAGACTGAAGCTTTCTTT. The chain is built from TRBV25-1 and TRBJ1-1; D remains unclear. Germline V gives CDR1 MGHDK, CDR2 SYGVNS. The CDR3 is 14 amino acids. Trimming cost V 1 base and J 5 bases, with 11 bases left between them.